This TCR beta chain is from a study of cytomegalovirus exposure and HLA in healthy donors. The study, taken as a whole, reports: Accurate prediction of most subjects' HLA-A and HLA-B alleles from TCR beta sequences was reported. At a 0.05 false discovery rate, a later analysis found approximately 17,000 TCR beta sequences to be associated with HLA alleles. Excluded: some indistinguishable V segments such as TRBV6-2 and TRBV6-3. Most CMV-associated TCR beta chains were later found to appear HLA-restricted.

Details on this clone: Its antigen is unknown.

Germline values: CDR1 LNHDA, CDR2 SQIVND (reference sequence). This CDR3 is 14 amino acids long. The V end was cut by 5 bases, the J end by 2 bases, with 11 bases between. The PCR was carried out with 60 Vbeta primers and 13 Jbeta primers. The data were produced by immunoSEQ multiplex PCR, yet TCRdb's version contains in-frame clones alone and is incomplete. The sample holds approximately 200,000 clones, just under 80% seen once. The material sequenced was PBMCs. The origin of this receptor is a woman aged 25 to 39 in good health and CMV-seropositive. The V and J genes are TRBV19 and TRBJ2-3, with D possibly being TRBD1 (6 bases). The CDR3 is CASSPRTDTDTQYF. The DNA of the CDR3 is TGTGCCAGTAGTCCTCGGACAGACACAGATACGCAGTATTTT.